This T cell receptor beta chain was recovered during a study of vaccination and CD4 T cells after COVID-19 (dated by TCRdb to 2021 to 2024). Regarding the study in general: In the convalescent cohort there were six males and four females, among whom were two Hispanic individuals, seven Caucasians, two Asians and one multiracial person. Participants got two doses of the Pfizer-BioNTech BNT162b2 vaccine (n=8) or two doses of the Moderna mRNA-1273 vaccine (n=2). Post-vaccine blood samples were taken a median of approximately 70 days after the second vaccine dose, with a range of about 13 to 241 days. Control cultures used a CEFX viral epitope pool as positive control, an HIV-1 Nef peptide pool as negative control, or no peptide. In under twelve COVID-19 convalescent patients and a few infection-naive healthy vaccine recipients, researchers compared the spike-specific CD4+ TCR repertoire from before mRNA vaccination with the repertoire from after. The cultures were stimulated with overlapping spike peptide pools from SARS-CoV-2 and from the common cold coronaviruses HCoV-NL63, HCoV-OC43 and HCoV-229E. Post-COVID blood samples were collected from convalescent patients a median of about 92 days after diagnosis, with a range of about 30 to 161 days.

The full study reports these points: In convalescent patients, nearly all vaccine-specific clones (304 of 307) were found to be mono-reactive for SARS-CoV-2 spike rather than cross-reactive with common cold coronaviruses. The number of convalescent patients in the study was relatively small, and the study did not examine early timepoints following natural infection. In convalescent patients, a median approximately 89% of post-vaccine SARS-CoV-2-reactive clones were detected only after vaccination, suggesting vaccine-specific priming. An increase in the median number of SARS-CoV-2-reactive clonotypes from approximately 20 after infection to 38 after vaccination was observed, but the change was not found to be significant.

As for this clonotype: This receptor's antigen is unknown. Base quality data are lacking; no much larger clone is found one base away.

What the treatment or condition label conveys for this sample: roughly 11-day PBMC culture with coronavirus spike peptide pools or control peptides (ViraFEST assay). To expand antigen-specific T cells with peptide pools and then pick out the expanded clonotypes through TCR sequencing, the study relied on the ViraFEST assay. Negative nucleocapsid antibody tests before and after vaccination confirmed that the healthy vaccine recipients had no prior SARS-CoV-2 infection. Each well held 2 million to 2.5 million PBMCs cultured with around 9 ug/ml peptide pools in IMDM containing around 4.5% human AB serum and around 9 IU/ml IL-2. Half of the culture medium was replaced with fresh IL-2-containing medium on days 3 and 7. After around 11 days of culture, CD4+ T cells were isolated by negative selection using the EasySep CD4+ T cell isolation kit. Ficoll-Paque Plus gradient centrifugation was used to isolate PBMCs from whole blood, and the isolated PBMCs were then either used fresh or cryopreserved at -140C. Triplicate wells were generally used for each culture condition.

CDR1 SNHLY and CDR2 FYNNEI are derived from the germline V gene. The CDR3 spans 14 residues, from the cysteine through the phenylalanine. Left in the record is the CDR3 DNA by itself, 42 bases read in frame from the first base. Trimming leaves V shorter by 10 bases and J shorter by 7 bases, with the junction holding 14 bases beyond the gene matches. The receptor library was made with PCR. DNA from cultured CD4+ T cells underwent TCR sequencing with the Oncomine TCR Beta short-read assay at the Johns Hopkins FTIC core. Genomic DNA was extracted from the cultured CD4+ T cells with the QIAamp micro DNA kit. Oncomine TCR Beta libraries from cultured CD4+ T cells were pooled with unique dual indexes and sequenced on an Illumina iSeq 100. The authors' pipeline ran thus. Non-productive sequences were removed, and CDR3s that did not start with C, did not end with F or W, or were shorter than 7 amino acids were discarded. The MANAFEST web application identified antigen-specific clonotypes by comparing peptide-stimulated wells against reference wells and other culture wells. An FDR below 0.05, an odds ratio above 5, and a productive frequency above 0.1% in at least two of three replicate wells were required for clones to be considered positive. A clonotype was classed as cross-reactive if the clonotype showed significant expansion both in SARS-CoV-2 spike wells and in at least one common cold coronavirus spike condition. Levenshtein distances (stringdist) and unrooted phylogenetic trees (ape) in R version 3.6.1 were used to assess CDR3 homology. The public sequencing data were trimmed at Q25 with fastp and processed into clonotypes with MiXCR by TCRdb, which kept only in-frame beta chains. Every distinct CDR3 protein forms one entry, paired with its most common genes and DNA. For this entry, the V and J calls and clone size follow TCRdb and not the study's own pipeline. The sample contains over 10,000 distinct CDR3 sequences, 25% to 30% of them found a single time. About 31% of the sample belongs to the ten largest clones.

The input for sequencing was CD4+ T cells from blood, cultured in vitro, taken before SARS-CoV-2 vaccination. The rearranged segments are TRBV2 and TRBJ2-3, and 7 bases in between align with TRBD1. The receptor's source is a human donor who received a COVID-19 vaccine. The CDR3 protein: CANTQGYLMNTQYF. The DNA sequence reads TGTGCCAATACACAGGGGTACCTAATGAATACGCAGTATTTT.